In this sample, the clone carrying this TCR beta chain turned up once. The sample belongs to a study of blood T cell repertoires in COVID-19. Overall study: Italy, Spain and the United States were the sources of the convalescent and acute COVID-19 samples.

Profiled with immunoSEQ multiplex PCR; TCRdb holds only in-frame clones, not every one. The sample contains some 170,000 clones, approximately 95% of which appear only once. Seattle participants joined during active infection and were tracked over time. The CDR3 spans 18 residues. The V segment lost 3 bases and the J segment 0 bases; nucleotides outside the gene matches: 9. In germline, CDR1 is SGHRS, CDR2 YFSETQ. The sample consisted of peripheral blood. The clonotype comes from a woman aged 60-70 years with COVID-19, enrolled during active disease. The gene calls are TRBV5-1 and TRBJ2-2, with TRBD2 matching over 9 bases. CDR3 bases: TGCGCCAGCAGCTCCCAGACTAGCGGATCCTCGAACACCGGGGAGCTGTTTTTT. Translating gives CASSSQTSGSSNTGELFF.